This T cell receptor beta chain originates from a study of shared clonotypes between healthy human individuals. General study findings and limits: Clonotype sharing among donors was thought likely to change with sequencing depth. It was observed that 5% to 6% of naive CD4 clonotypes were shared across a handful of donors.

This clone showed up just a few times. Its cognate antigen is unknown. TCRdb's copy holds only in-frame clones and misses some; the assay was immunoSEQ multiplex PCR. The sample holds some 900,000 clones, less than 85% seen once. CD4+ cells were split into CD45RA+ naive and CD45RA-negative memory subsets. Looked up from germline, CDR1 is SGHAT and CDR2 is FQDESV (reference sequence). The CDR3 is 17 residues long. Between the trimmed V and J ends, which lost 5 bases and 0 bases, there was a span of 18 bases. The sequenced material came from memory CD4+ T cells sorted from blood. The subset here: CD45RA-negative fraction. This TCR was recovered from a man aged 18 to 30 in good health. The J gene is TRBJ2-3, the V gene TRBV11-1; tentatively, D is TRBD2 (7 bases). The CDR3 DNA reads as TGTGCCAGCAGCCCCCAGGGGAGGGGGGGCAGCACAGATACGCAGTATTTT. Its protein product is CASSPQGRGGSTDTQYF.